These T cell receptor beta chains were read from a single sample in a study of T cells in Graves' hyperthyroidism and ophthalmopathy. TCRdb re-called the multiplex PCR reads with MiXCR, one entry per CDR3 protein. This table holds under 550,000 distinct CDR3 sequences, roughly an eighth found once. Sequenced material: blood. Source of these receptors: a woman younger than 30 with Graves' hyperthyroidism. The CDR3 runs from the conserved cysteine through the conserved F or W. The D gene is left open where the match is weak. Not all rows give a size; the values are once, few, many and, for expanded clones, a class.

CDR3nt: TGTGCCAGCAGCCAAGGGCAGGGGGGTTTTCAGCCCCAGCATTTT
CDR3aa: CASSQGQGGFQPQHF
j_gene: TRBJ1-5
d_gene: TRBD1
abundance: -
v_gene: TRBV3-1

CDR3nt: TGTGCCAGCAGCCCCAAGATGTCTAGCGGGTACAGAGGTACGCAGTATTTT
CDR3aa: CASSPKMSSGYRGTQYF
j_gene: TRBJ2-3
d_gene: TRBD2
abundance: many
v_gene: TRBV3-1

CDR3nt: TGTGCCAGCAGCACTAAAGGGGGCACTGAAGCTTTCTTT
CDR3aa: CASSTKGGTEAFF
j_gene: TRBJ1-1
d_gene: -
abundance: many
v_gene: TRBV12-3/TRBV12-4

CDR3nt: TGTGCCAGCAGCCCTCCCTACAGGGGGACGACCTACAATGAGCAGTTCTTC
CDR3aa: CASSPPYRGTTYNEQFF
j_gene: TRBJ2-1
d_gene: TRBD1
abundance: many
v_gene: TRBV14

CDR3nt: TGTGCCAGCAGCCGGGACAGGGGCTTAAGGGAGACCCAGTACTTC
CDR3aa: CASSRDRGLRETQYF
j_gene: TRBJ2-5
d_gene: TRBD1
abundance: many
v_gene: TRBV11-2

CDR3nt: TGTGCCTGGAGTGTTTCTCTTCAGGGTGGAGCTTTCTTT
CDR3aa: CAWSVSLQGGAFF
j_gene: TRBJ1-1
d_gene: -
abundance: many
v_gene: TRBV30

CDR3nt: TGCGCCAGCTCCGGGACTAGCGGGAGGATGAACACCGGGGAGCTGTTTTTT
CDR3aa: CASSGTSGRMNTGELFF
j_gene: TRBJ2-2
d_gene: TRBD2
abundance: many
v_gene: TRBV10-1

CDR3nt: TGTGCCATCAGTGGGACAGGGTATGGCTACACCTTC
CDR3aa: CAISGTGYGYTF
j_gene: TRBJ1-2
d_gene: TRBD1
abundance: -
v_gene: TRBV10-3

CDR3nt: TGTGCCAGCAGCCGGATGGGCGGCCCGCGGCATAATGAAAAACTGTTTTTT
CDR3aa: CASSRMGGPRHNEKLFF
j_gene: TRBJ1-4
d_gene: -
abundance: -
v_gene: TRBV3-1

CDR3nt: TGCAGTGCTAATTTAGGGCGAGGGCCTGAAGCTTTCTTT
CDR3aa: CSANLGRGPEAFF
j_gene: TRBJ1-1
d_gene: -
abundance: many
v_gene: TRBV20-1

CDR3nt: TGCAGTGCCCGAGGAGCCCGGGGAAACACCATATATTTT
CDR3aa: CSARGARGNTIYF
j_gene: TRBJ1-3
d_gene: -
abundance: few
v_gene: TRBV20-1

CDR3nt: TGTGCCAGCAGTGAAACAGGTTGGGATACGCAGTATTTT
CDR3aa: CASSETGWDTQYF
j_gene: TRBJ2-3
d_gene: -
abundance: many
v_gene: TRBV2

CDR3nt: TGCGCCAGCAGCCAAGGGGGACGATTCTCTGGGGCCAACGTCCTGACTTTC
CDR3aa: CASSQGGRFSGANVLTF
j_gene: TRBJ2-6
d_gene: -
abundance: many
v_gene: TRBV4-3

CDR3nt: TGTGCCAGCAGTTTGCCAGGGGTGAATCGCAATGAGCAGTTCTTC
CDR3aa: CASSLPGVNRNEQFF
j_gene: TRBJ2-1
d_gene: -
abundance: many
v_gene: TRBV28

CDR3nt: TGTGCCAGCAGCCAGGGGGTTCGATACAATGAGCAGTTCTTC
CDR3aa: CASSQGVRYNEQFF
j_gene: TRBJ2-1
d_gene: -
abundance: many
v_gene: TRBV4-2

CDR3nt: TGCAGTGCTAGTCGGGACACCTCCTACGAGCAGTACTTC
CDR3aa: CSASRDTSYEQYF
j_gene: TRBJ2-7
d_gene: -
abundance: many
v_gene: TRBV20-1

CDR3nt: TGTGCCAGTAGGAGGGGCTCTCAGGGAGAGACCCAGTACTTC
CDR3aa: CASRRGSQGETQYF
j_gene: TRBJ2-5
d_gene: -
abundance: few
v_gene: TRBV19

CDR3nt: TGTGCCAGCAGCTCCGCGCCCAGGGGGCGGGAGCAGTTCTTC
CDR3aa: CASSSAPRGREQFF
j_gene: TRBJ2-1
d_gene: TRBD1
abundance: many
v_gene: TRBV7-9

CDR3nt: TGCAGTGCTAGAGATAGGGAGGGGGTAGTTGAAGAGACCCAGTACTTC
CDR3aa: CSARDREGVVEETQYF
j_gene: TRBJ2-5
d_gene: -
abundance: many
v_gene: TRBV20-1

CDR3nt: TGTGCCATCATACCTTGGACAGGGACCTCTGGAAACACCATATATTTT
CDR3aa: CAIIPWTGTSGNTIYF
j_gene: TRBJ1-3
d_gene: TRBD1
abundance: -
v_gene: TRBV2

CDR3nt: TGTGCCAGCAGCGTAGCCGGGAGATCTTACAATGAGCAGTTCTTC
CDR3aa: CASSVAGRSYNEQFF
j_gene: TRBJ2-1
d_gene: -
abundance: many
v_gene: TRBV13

CDR3nt: TGCAGTGCTATGAGGACGAGGAACACTGAAGCTTTCTTT
CDR3aa: CSAMRTRNTEAFF
j_gene: TRBJ1-1
d_gene: -
abundance: many
v_gene: TRBV20-1

CDR3nt: TGTGCCAGCAGTGAAGCGGATGGCATTAAGTACTTC
CDR3aa: CASSEADGIKYF
j_gene: TRBJ2-5
d_gene: -
abundance: many
v_gene: TRBV2

CDR3nt: TGTGCCACCAGCGGCGACAGGGGCCGGCATGAGCAGTTCTTC
CDR3aa: CATSGDRGRHEQFF
j_gene: TRBJ2-1
d_gene: TRBD1
abundance: many
v_gene: TRBV15

CDR3nt: TGTGCCAGCAGCGTTCGACAGGGGCGTGGGAACACTGAAGCTTTCTTT
CDR3aa: CASSVRQGRGNTEAFF
j_gene: TRBJ1-1
d_gene: TRBD1
abundance: few
v_gene: TRBV13

CDR3nt: TGTGCCAGCAGCCACATAGCGGGAAACAACAATGAGCAGTTCTTC
CDR3aa: CASSHIAGNNNEQFF
j_gene: TRBJ2-1
d_gene: TRBD2
abundance: few
v_gene: TRBV9

CDR3nt: TGTGCCAGTAGTATTTCGCCAGGTGACTACACTGAAGCTTTCTTT
CDR3aa: CASSISPGDYTEAFF
j_gene: TRBJ1-1
d_gene: -
abundance: few
v_gene: TRBV19

CDR3nt: TGTGCCAGCAGCGTAGATCATCCGGGACTAGCCACGGAGCAGTTCTTC
CDR3aa: CASSVDHPGLATEQFF
j_gene: TRBJ2-1
d_gene: TRBD2
abundance: many
v_gene: TRBV7-2

CDR3nt: TGTGCCAGCAGCGTAGACCCTTCGACTAGCGGGAGGGGTACGCAGTATTTT
CDR3aa: CASSVDPSTSGRGTQYF
j_gene: TRBJ2-3
d_gene: TRBD2
abundance: many
v_gene: TRBV9

CDR3nt: TGTGCCAGCGTGCGGTCACCCACAGATACGCAGTATTTT
CDR3aa: CASVRSPTDTQYF
j_gene: TRBJ2-3
d_gene: -
abundance: few
v_gene: TRBV12-3/TRBV12-4

CDR3nt: TGTGCCAGCAGTTACTATCCTCCTCCCAGGGACCATGAGCAGTTCTTC
CDR3aa: CASSYYPPPRDHEQFF
j_gene: TRBJ2-1
d_gene: -
abundance: once
v_gene: TRBV6-9

CDR3nt: TGTGCCAGTAGCCTCACGCAGGGACAGGGAATCGGGGAGCTGTTTTTT
CDR3aa: CASSLTQGQGIGELFF
j_gene: TRBJ2-2
d_gene: TRBD1
abundance: -
v_gene: TRBV19

CDR3nt: TGCAGCGTCGCGGGACTAGCGGGAGCTGGGCAGTTCTTC
CDR3aa: CSVAGLAGAGQFF
j_gene: TRBJ2-1
d_gene: TRBD2
abundance: -
v_gene: TRBV29-1

CDR3nt: TGCAGCGTTGATGGCGACAGGGAAGAAGCTTTCTTT
CDR3aa: CSVDGDREEAFF
j_gene: TRBJ1-1
d_gene: TRBD1
abundance: many
v_gene: TRBV29-1

CDR3nt: TGCGCCAGCAGCCAAGGCGTGCGGGGGCTGCTACATTCCTCCTACGAGCAGTACTTC
CDR3aa: CASSQGVRGLLHSSYEQYF
j_gene: TRBJ2-7
d_gene: -
abundance: many
v_gene: TRBV4-1

CDR3nt: TGCGCCAGCAGCCAGCCAGACAGCAACTATGGCTACACCTTC
CDR3aa: CASSQPDSNYGYTF
j_gene: TRBJ1-2
d_gene: -
abundance: few
v_gene: TRBV5-1

CDR3nt: TGCGCCAGCAGCCAAGATAATCAGGGCCAAGAGACCCAGTACTTC
CDR3aa: CASSQDNQGQETQYF
j_gene: TRBJ2-5
d_gene: -
abundance: few
v_gene: TRBV4-1

CDR3nt: TGTGCCAGCAGTGAAGGTTGGGGACAGAATTCACCCCTCCACTTT
CDR3aa: CASSEGWGQNSPLHF
j_gene: TRBJ1-6
d_gene: TRBD1
abundance: many
v_gene: TRBV2

CDR3nt: TGTGCCAGCAGTACTCTTCCCCGCCTTCCGGGACGAACGAGCACAGATACGCAGTATTTT
CDR3aa: CASSTLPRLPGRTSTDTQYF
j_gene: TRBJ2-3
d_gene: -
abundance: many
v_gene: TRBV28

CDR3nt: TGTGCCAGCAGTTTAGGCCTAGCGGGGGCCGATACGCAGTATTTT
CDR3aa: CASSLGLAGADTQYF
j_gene: TRBJ2-3
d_gene: TRBD2
abundance: many
v_gene: TRBV12-3/TRBV12-4

CDR3nt: TGCAGTGCTGTCAGCGGTAGCTCCTACAATGAGCAGTTCTTC
CDR3aa: CSAVSGSSYNEQFF
j_gene: TRBJ2-1
d_gene: -
abundance: many
v_gene: TRBV20-1

CDR3nt: TGTGCCAGCAGTCCTGACAGGGAAGACGAAAACGAGCAGTACTTC
CDR3aa: CASSPDREDENEQYF
j_gene: TRBJ2-7
d_gene: TRBD1
abundance: -
v_gene: TRBV28

CDR3nt: TGTGCCAGCAAGAACCCTGGGGGCACAGATACGCAGTATTTT
CDR3aa: CASKNPGGTDTQYF
j_gene: TRBJ2-3
d_gene: -
abundance: many
v_gene: TRBV12-3/TRBV12-4

CDR3nt: TGCGCCAGCAGCTTTAAGGGTGGCAGCGACTACAATGAGCAGTTCTTC
CDR3aa: CASSFKGGSDYNEQFF
j_gene: TRBJ2-1
d_gene: -
abundance: many
v_gene: TRBV5-1

CDR3nt: TGTGCCTGGATGGGTGGAGGGACCCACACCGGGGAGCTGTTTTTT
CDR3aa: CAWMGGGTHTGELFF
j_gene: TRBJ2-2
d_gene: -
abundance: few
v_gene: TRBV30

CDR3nt: TGTGCCAGCAGTCCTACTGCAACTAATGAAAAACTGTTTTTT
CDR3aa: CASSPTATNEKLFF
j_gene: TRBJ1-4
d_gene: -
abundance: many
v_gene: TRBV12-3/TRBV12-4

CDR3nt: TGCAGTGCTAGAGAGGACAGTAGCAATCAGCCCCAGCATTTT
CDR3aa: CSAREDSSNQPQHF
j_gene: TRBJ1-5
d_gene: -
abundance: many
v_gene: TRBV20-1

CDR3nt: TGTGCCTCCGGGACAGGGTTGTCAGGGGCCAACGTCCTGACTTTC
CDR3aa: CASGTGLSGANVLTF
j_gene: TRBJ2-6
d_gene: TRBD1
abundance: -
v_gene: TRBV28

CDR3nt: TGCAGTGCCCGGGATTTAGCTCAAAATTCACCCCTCCACTTT
CDR3aa: CSARDLAQNSPLHF
j_gene: TRBJ1-6
d_gene: -
abundance: -
v_gene: TRBV20-1

CDR3nt: TGTGCCAGCAGCTTTTTAGCGGGAGAGCCCAATGAGCAGTTCTTC
CDR3aa: CASSFLAGEPNEQFF
j_gene: TRBJ2-1
d_gene: TRBD2
abundance: -
v_gene: TRBV5-4